This T cell receptor (beta chain) comes out of a study of spatial heterogeneity in lung cancer (dated by TCRdb to the late 2010s). Turning to the overall study: Samples were obtained from about 69 patients with early-stage, untreated non-small cell lung cancer from the lung TRACERx cohort. Follow-up PBMC samples were sequenced whenever available, with a median time to follow-up of approximately 2 years after resection. Beta-chain transcripts were consistently detected in greater numbers than alpha-chain transcripts, which likely reflects a higher abundance of beta-chain transcripts. In the raw uncorrected reads, each unique combination of TCR and UMI appeared more than ten times on average. TCR alpha and beta repertoires were quantitatively compared across multiple tumor regions, matched nontumor lung and blood in non-small cell lung cancer. The study linked features of the TCR repertoire to counts of nonsynonymous mutations, which were determined by whole-exome sequencing of tumor tissue. At surgery, both alpha and beta chains were TCR-sequenced in approximately 210 tumor regions, 64 matched nontumor lung samples and a few dozen PBMC samples. Broad study findings and their caveats: Only roughly 15 patients were included in the comparisons of baseline and follow-up blood repertoires. Ubiquitous expanded tumor TCRs showed up in blood more often at tumor resection than at routine follow-up. Additional single-cell paired TCR alpha and beta sequencing was considered necessary to confirm, at a functional level, the hypothesis that regional TCRs recognize regional mutations.

Note on this clonotype: Its target antigen remains unknown. No clone much larger than this one lies a single base away; base qualities are absent.

The time point label of this sample denotes: blood at routine non-recurrence follow-up after resection. TCR sequencing used whole RNA extracted from tumor and nontumor lung tissue, or from cryopreserved PBMC samples, without cell sorting. Only patients for whom sufficient RNA was available from at least two tumor regions were selected for TCR sequencing. V gives up 0 bases and J gives up 0 bases, and the segment between their germline ends measures 8 bases. CDR1 is given as GTSNPN and CDR2 as SVGIG, both from the germline V gene (reference sequence). The cysteine opens and the phenylalanine closes a CDR3 of 14 amino acids. Just CDR3 DNA is preserved here, 42 bases in frame from base 1. The library was built by means of 5' RACE. TCRdb shows the sequencer as NextSeq 500. In the TCR library protocol, a unique molecular identifier was attached to each TCR cDNA molecule so that PCR and sequencing errors could be corrected. Per the original workflow: TCR identification, UMI-based error correction and CDR3 extraction were performed with Decombinator tools. Expanded TCRs were defined as those above a frequency of 2 per 1,000, corresponding to the top 1% of the tumor frequency distribution. Renyi diversity was computed with the R vegan package after each repertoire had been subsampled 100 times to 5,000 TCRs. To build CDR3 similarity networks, amino acid triplet string-kernel similarity was used, and CDR3s were connected when their pairwise similarity was above 0.82. TCRdb reworked the public reads: Q25 trimming with fastp, MiXCR clone assembly, productive beta chains retained. Rows with a matching CDR3 protein are joined into one entry that keeps the most common DNA and genes. For this entry, the V and J calls and clone size follow TCRdb and not the study's own pipeline. The sample contains about 70,000 distinct CDR3 sequences, roughly 9% of them found a single time. Roughly 1.8% of the sample is held by the ten biggest clonotypes.

This receptor was identified in a female donor with early-stage non-small cell lung cancer. Sequencing used PBMCs, obtained at follow-up. The chain links TRBV30 with TRBJ1-1, with no confident D gene call. DNA sequence: TGTGCCTGGAGTGTACGGAAGGTGAACACTGAAGCTTTCTTT. This translates into CAWSVRKVNTEAFF.